Included here is one TCR beta chain sequence, with context. What it binds is not known. Mouse names are used for the genes. The CDR3 end is not reached by the read, which stops 1 residue before it; the germline J gene fills it in. Trimming left V 2 bases short and J 8 bases short, with 7 bases between. CDR3 length: 12 residues. The germline V gene has CDR1 KGHPV and CDR2 FQNQEV (reference sequence). Time point described: mouse harvest day 14 after allogeneic transplant. Mouse grafts combined 10^7 T-cell-depleted bone marrow cells with 10^6 splenic CD5+ T cells. This sample was taken from a study of tissue T cells after allogeneic stem cell transplantation. Here immunoSEQ multiplex PCR was the method, and the copy in TCRdb shows in-frame clones only, minus some. The sample holds about 7,400 clones, roughly 32% seen once. General observations from the study: Anatomically similar tissues had similar TCR repertoires within each patient.

Sequencing input: skin. The gene calls are TRBV26 and TRBJ1-5, with unresolved D. The clonotype originates from a female BALB/c mouse given C57BL/6 T cells with graft-versus-host disease after an allogeneic hematopoietic cell transplant. Incomplete CDR3 DNA: TGTGCCAGCAGTCTGGCGCGAGAGGCTCCGCTT. This translates into CASSLAREAPL. The full CDR3 protein reads CASSLAREAPLF.